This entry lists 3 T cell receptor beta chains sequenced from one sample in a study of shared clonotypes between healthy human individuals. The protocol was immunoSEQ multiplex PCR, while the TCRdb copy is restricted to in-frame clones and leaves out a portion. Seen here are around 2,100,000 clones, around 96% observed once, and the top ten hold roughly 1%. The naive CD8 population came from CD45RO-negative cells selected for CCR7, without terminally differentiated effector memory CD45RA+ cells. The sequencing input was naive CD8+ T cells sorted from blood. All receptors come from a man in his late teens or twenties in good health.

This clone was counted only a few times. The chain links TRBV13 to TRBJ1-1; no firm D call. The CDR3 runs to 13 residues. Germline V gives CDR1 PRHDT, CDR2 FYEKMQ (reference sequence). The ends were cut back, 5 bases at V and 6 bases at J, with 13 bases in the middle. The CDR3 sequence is CASSPWNRPEAFF. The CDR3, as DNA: TGTGCCAGCAGCCCCTGGAACCGGCCTGAAGCTTTCTTT.

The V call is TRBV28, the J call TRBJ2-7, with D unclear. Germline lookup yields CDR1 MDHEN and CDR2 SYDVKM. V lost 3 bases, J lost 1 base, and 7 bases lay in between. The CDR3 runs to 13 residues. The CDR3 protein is CASSLWSSYEQYF. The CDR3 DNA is TGTGCCAGCAGTTTGTGGAGTTCCTACGAGCAGTACTTC. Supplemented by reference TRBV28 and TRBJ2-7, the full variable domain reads DVKVTQSSRYLVKRTGEKVFLECVQDMDHENMFWYRQDPGLGLRLIYFSYDVKMKEKGDIPEGYSVSREKKERFSLILESASTNQTSMYLCASSLWSSYEQYFGPGTRLTVT.

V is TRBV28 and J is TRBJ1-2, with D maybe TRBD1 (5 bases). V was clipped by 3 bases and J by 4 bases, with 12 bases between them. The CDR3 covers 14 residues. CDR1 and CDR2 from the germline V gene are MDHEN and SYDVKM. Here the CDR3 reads CASSFVDTTYGYTF. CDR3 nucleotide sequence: TGTGCCAGCAGTTTTGTGGACACCACCTATGGCTACACCTTC.